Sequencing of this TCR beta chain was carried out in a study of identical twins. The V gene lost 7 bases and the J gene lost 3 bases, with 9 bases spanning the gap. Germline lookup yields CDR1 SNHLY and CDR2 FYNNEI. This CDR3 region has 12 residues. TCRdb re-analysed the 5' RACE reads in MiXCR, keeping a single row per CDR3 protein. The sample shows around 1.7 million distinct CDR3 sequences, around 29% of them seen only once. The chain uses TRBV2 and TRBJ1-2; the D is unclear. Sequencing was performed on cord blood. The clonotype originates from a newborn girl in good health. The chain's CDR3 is CASKVRDYGYTF. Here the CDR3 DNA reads TGTGCCAGCAAAGTAAGGGACTATGGCTACACCTTC.